The 21 T cell receptor beta chains below were found in one sample sequenced in a study of blood T cell repertoires in COVID-19. Profiling relied on immunoSEQ multiplex PCR, and the TCRdb table lists in-frame clones only, not all of them. The table has 45,000 to 70,000 clones, 89% seen once. The sample consisted of peripheral blood. Receptors originate from a woman aged 55-70 years with active COVID-19.

There are a few counts of this clone. The J gene is TRBJ1-1, the V gene TRBV5-1, with a tentative D call TRBD1 (6 bases). The CDR3 runs to 12 residues. The germline CDR1 and CDR2 sequences are SGHRS and YFSETQ. The V gene lost 2 bases and the J gene lost 7 bases, with 9 bases spanning the gap. CDR3 protein: CASSFLGGEAFF. The CDR3 coding sequence is TGCGCCAGCAGCTTCCTAGGGGGTGAAGCTTTCTTT.

This clone was observed a handful of times. The chain combines TRBV15 with TRBJ1-5; 10 bases are shared with TRBD1. CDR1 and CDR2 from the germline V gene are LNHNV and YYDKDF (reference sequence). Trimming cost V 2 bases and J 5 bases; bases outside gene matches: 3. The CDR3 runs to 15 residues. CDR3 DNA: TGTGCCACCAGCAGACGGACAGGGGGGCATCAGCCCCAGCATTTT. Encoded protein: CATSRRTGGHQPQHF.

CDR3 sequence reads: CASSSKGGLMNTEAFF. The CDR3 bases are TGTGCCAGCAGCTCCAAGGGTGGACTGATGAACACTGAAGCTTTCTTT. The chain employs TRBV12-1 and TRBJ1-1. TRBV12-1 is a listed pseudogene. The CDR3 is 16 amino acids.

The genes are TRBV23-1 and TRBJ1-1; no clear D. TRBV23-1 is given ORF status, its function remaining uncertain. Trimming took off 0 bases at V and 0 bases at J, with 14 bases between the two ends. The CDR3 contains 17 residues. CDR3 sequence reads: CASSQSIGRLLNTEAFF. The CDR3 coding sequence is TGCGCCAGCAGTCAATCGATAGGCAGGCTTTTGAACACTGAAGCTTTCTTT.

The chain is built from TRBV23-1 and TRBJ2-3, with no clear D. TRBV23-1 is noted as an ORF with a role that remains uncertain. Trimming took off 9 bases at V and 4 bases at J, with 11 bases between the two ends. The CDR3 is 12 amino acids. CDR3 sequence reads: CARELVSDTQYF. In nucleotides, the CDR3 is TGCGCCAGAGAACTGGTTTCAGATACGCAGTATTTT.

The CDR3 here is CASSLGGSRYEQYF. The CDR3 nucleotides are TGTGCCAGCAGTTTAGGAGGTTCCCGGTACGAGCAGTACTTC. The chain combines TRBV27 with TRBJ2-7; tentative D call: TRBD2 (5 bases). The V end was cut by 2 bases, the J end by 4 bases, with 12 bases between. Germline assignment: CDR1 MNHEY and CDR2 SMNVEV (reference sequence). The CDR3 has 14 amino acids.

This clone turned up a few times. The rearrangement joins TRBV19 to TRBJ1-2; 7 nucleotides line up with TRBD1. The CDR3 spans 15 residues. Trimming took 1 base from V and 4 from J; bases not matched to a gene: 6. Looked up from germline, CDR1 is LNHDA and CDR2 is SQIVND (reference sequence). The CDR3 here is CASSIGPGGVYGYTF. The CDR3 bases are TGTGCCAGTAGTATAGGCCCAGGGGGAGTCTATGGCTACACCTTC.

The chain is built from TRBV11-1 and TRBJ2-1; the match to TRBD1 covers 9 bases. This CDR3 comprises 16 residues. V gave up 1 base and J gave up 9 bases; unmatched junction bases: 10. Germline CDR1 SGHAT, CDR2 FQDESV (reference sequence). This chain's CDR3 is CASSLEGTGYLAEQFF. The CDR3, as DNA: TGTGCCAGCAGCTTAGAGGGGACAGGGTACCTGGCTGAGCAGTTCTTC.

This chain joins TRBV2 and TRBJ1-2; the match to TRBD1 covers 9 bases. The CDR3 covers 13 residues. The germline V gene has CDR1 SNHLY and CDR2 FYNNEI. The ends lost 9 bases at V and 8 bases at J; junction bases unmatched: 10. CDR3: CARGEQGAGGYTF. The CDR3 DNA follows: TGTGCCAGGGGCGAACAGGGGGCGGGCGGCTACACCTTC.

The chain carries TRBV5-5 and TRBJ2-1; TRBD2 agrees at 7 bases. Per germline, CDR1 SGHKS and CDR2 YYEKEE (reference sequence). After removal of 4 bases from V and 3 bases from J, the junction contained 4 bases not matched to a gene. The CDR3 consists of 14 residues. The CDR3 is CASSIGGNYNEQFF. DNA of the CDR3: TGTGCCAGCAGCATCGGGGGGAACTACAATGAGCAGTTCTTC.

The chain couples TRBV11-2 to TRBJ2-1, with 10 bases aligning to TRBD2. This CDR3 comprises 15 residues. In germline, CDR1 is SGHAT, CDR2 FQNNGV. V lost 1 base and J lost 5; bases outside the gene matches: 2. The CDR3 DNA reads TGTGCCAGCAGCTTAGGGACTAGCGGCAACAATGAGCAGTTCTTC. It encodes CASSLGTSGNNEQFF.

The chain is built from TRBV7-9 and TRBJ1-1; D is perhaps TRBD1 (6 bases). CDR3 length: 15 residues. The V and J ends lost 5 bases and 0 bases respectively, with 13 bases between them. Per germline, CDR1 SEHNR and CDR2 FQNEAQ (reference sequence). CDR3 region: CASSPRQAMNTEAFF. The CDR3 DNA is TGTGCCAGCAGCCCGCGACAGGCCATGAACACTGAAGCTTTCTTT.

The rearrangement joins TRBV7-2 to TRBJ2-3; maybe TRBD2 (6 bases). CDR3 length: 15 amino acids. V dropped 4 bases and J dropped 4 bases, with 15 bases sitting between them. Looked up from germline, CDR1 is SGHTA and CDR2 is FQGNSA. The CDR3 DNA reads as TGTGCCAGCAGCTCAACCCCGGAGGGCGCAGATACGCAGTATTTT. Protein: CASSSTPEGADTQYF.

The chain joins TRBV12-3 or TRBV12-4 to TRBJ1-1, with D unclear. The CDR3 has 13 residues. V lost 0 bases and J lost 5, with 7 bases in between. The CDR3 DNA reads as TGTGCCAGCAGTTTAGCGCCGGGGACTGAAGCTTTCTTT. Translated, it gives CASSLAPGTEAFF.

This chain connects TRBV10-3 to TRBJ2-2; 9 bases align to TRBD2. Germline assignment: CDR1 ENHRY and CDR2 SYGVKD. This CDR3 is built from 17 residues. The V gene end was trimmed by 3 bases and the J gene end by 4 bases; junction bases not matched to a gene: 9. The CDR3 spells CAISELGGGASTGELFF. For the CDR3, the DNA is TGTGCCATCAGTGAACTCGGCGGGGGGGCCTCCACCGGGGAGCTGTTTTTT.

This clone was recorded once. V usage is TRBV4-3 and J usage is TRBJ1-5; maybe TRBD1 (6 bases). The CDR3 is made up of 14 amino acids. Germline assignment: CDR1 LGHNA and CDR2 YSLEER. Between the trimmed V and J ends, which lost 4 bases and 2 bases, there was a span of 9 bases. This chain's CDR3 is CASSLGGGNQPQHF. DNA of the CDR3: TGCGCCAGCAGCCTAGGGGGGGGCAATCAGCCCCAGCATTTT.

The chain links TRBV6-5 to TRBJ2-3; 7 nucleotides align to TRBD1. This CDR3 has 15 residues. V shed 7 bases and J 2 bases; nucleotides not matched to a gene: 9. Germline CDR1 and CDR2: MNHEY and SVGAGI. In DNA form, the CDR3 reads TGTGCCAGCATACCGGAAGGGGGCCTCACAGATACGCAGTATTTT. Its translation is CASIPEGGLTDTQYF.

This clone has just one count. The chain couples TRBV5-4 to TRBJ2-1, with D possibly matching TRBD2 (6 bases). CDR1 and CDR2 from the germline V gene are SGHNT and YYREEE (reference sequence). V dropped 4 bases and J dropped 9 bases, with 11 bases sitting between them. This CDR3 contains 12 residues. The CDR3 reads CASSATRFEQFF. For the CDR3, the DNA is TGTGCCAGCAGCGCGACTAGATTTGAGCAGTTCTTC.

This chain links TRBV7-9 with TRBJ1-1; D is perhaps TRBD1 (5 bases). Trimming took 5 bases from V and 0 from J, leaving 10 bases between them. This CDR3 contains 14 residues. CDR1 SEHNR and CDR2 FQNEAQ come from the germline V gene (reference sequence). The CDR3 loop is CASSRGTVNTEAFF. CDR3 nucleotides: TGTGCCAGCAGCCGCGGGACGGTGAACACTGAAGCTTTCTTT.

This clone was recorded a few times. The rearrangement uses TRBV7-8 and TRBJ1-2; 8 bases map to TRBD1. V was pared by 1 base and J by 5 bases, with 3 bases of the junction left unmatched. The CDR3 contains 14 residues. From germline, CDR1 is SGHVS and CDR2 FQNEAQ. In DNA form, the CDR3 reads TGTGCCAGCAGCTTAGTACAGGGGGGTTATGGCTACACCTTC. This translates into CASSLVQGGYGYTF. The full variable domain, its missing parts supplied by reference TRBV7-8 and TRBJ1-2, is GAGVSQSPRYKVAKRGQDVALRCDPISGHVSLFWYQQALGQGPEFLTYFQNEAQLDKSGLPSDRFFAERPEGSVSTLKIQRTQQEDSAVYLCASSLVQGGYGYTFGSGTRLTVV.

The chain employs TRBV9 and TRBJ2-3; D is undetermined. The CDR3 has 15 amino acids. Looked up from germline, CDR1 is SGDLS and CDR2 is YYNGEE. With 6 bases removed from V and 0 bases from J, the gap between germline ends came to 14 bases. The CDR3 is CASNPGETSTDTQYF. Here the CDR3 DNA reads TGTGCCAGCAACCCTGGAGAGACCAGCACAGATACGCAGTATTTT. Full variable domain (remainder filled in from reference TRBV9 and TRBJ2-3): DSGVTQTPKHLITATGQRVTLRCSPRSGDLSVYWYQQSLDQGLQFLIQYYNGEERAKGNILERFSAQQFPDLHSELNLSSLELGDSALYFCASNPGETSTDTQYFGPGTRLTVL.